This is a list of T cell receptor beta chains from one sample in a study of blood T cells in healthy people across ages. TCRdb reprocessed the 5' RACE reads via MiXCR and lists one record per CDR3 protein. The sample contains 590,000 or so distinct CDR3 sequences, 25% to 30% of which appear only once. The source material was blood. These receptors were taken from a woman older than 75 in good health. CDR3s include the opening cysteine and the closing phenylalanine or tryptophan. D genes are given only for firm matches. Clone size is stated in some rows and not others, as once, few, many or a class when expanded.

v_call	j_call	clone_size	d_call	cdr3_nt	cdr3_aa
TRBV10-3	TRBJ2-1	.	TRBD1	TGTGCCATCAATGGCCACGGACAGGGGAGCTCCTACAATGAGCAGTTCTTC	CAINGHGQGSSYNEQFF
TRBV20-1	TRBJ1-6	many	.	TGCAGTGCTACCCGGGGTGGCAATTCACCCCTCCACTTT	CSATRGGNSPLHF
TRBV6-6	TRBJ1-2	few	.	TGTGCCAGCAGTTACACACAAGAAGGCTACACCTTC	CASSYTQEGYTF
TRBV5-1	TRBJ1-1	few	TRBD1	TGCGCCAGCAGCTTGGCCAGCTGGGGACAGGGCCAGAACACTGAAGCTTTCTTT	CASSLASWGQGQNTEAFF
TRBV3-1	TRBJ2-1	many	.	TGTGCCAGCAGCCAAGATGCTAGCGAGATCTACAATGAGCAGTTCTTC	CASSQDASEIYNEQFF
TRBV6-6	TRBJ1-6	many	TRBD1	TGTGCCAGCAGTAGGGACAGCTCCTATAATTCACCCCTCCACTTT	CASSRDSSYNSPLHF
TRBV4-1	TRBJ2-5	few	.	TGCGCCAACAGCCAGGGCCTAGGACTAACTGGGAGGTACTTC	CANSQGLGLTGRYF
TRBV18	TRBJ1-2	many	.	TGTGCCAGCTCACCAGAACAGGGAGGCTACACCTTC	CASSPEQGGYTF
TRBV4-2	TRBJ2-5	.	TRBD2	TGTGCCAGCAGCCCCCTTGACCCTAGCGGGGTGAAAGAGACCCAGTACTTC	CASSPLDPSGVKETQYF
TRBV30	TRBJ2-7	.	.	TGTGCCTGGAGACCCCGGGACACTCGCTACGAGCAGTACTTC	CAWRPRDTRYEQYF
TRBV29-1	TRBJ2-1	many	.	TGCAGCGCGGGGAAGGGGATAGCGTACAATGAGCAGTTCTTC	CSAGKGIAYNEQFF
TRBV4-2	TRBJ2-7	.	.	TGTGCCAGCAGTCAGGGTACCGGGACGAAAGCCTACAATGAGCAGTACTTC	CASSQGTGTKAYNEQYF
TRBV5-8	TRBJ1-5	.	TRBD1	TGTGCCAGCAGCTTGGGAGGGACAGCAACGCTCAATCAGCCCCAGCATTTT	CASSLGGTATLNQPQHF
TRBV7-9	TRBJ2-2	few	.	TGTGCCAGCAGCTTTGGGACGGAAAACACCGGGGAGCTGTTTTTT	CASSFGTENTGELFF
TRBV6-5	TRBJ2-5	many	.	TGTGCCAGCAGTTACTCGGGACGTTCACAAGAGACCCAGTACTTC	CASSYSGRSQETQYF
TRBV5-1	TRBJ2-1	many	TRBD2	TGCGCCAGCAGAAGGGGGTCTAGCGGGGGTTCCTACAATGAGCAGTTCTTC	CASRRGSSGGSYNEQFF
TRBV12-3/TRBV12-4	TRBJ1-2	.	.	TGTGCCAGCAGCTTTGGCAGGGTGGAGGGCTACACCTTC	CASSFGRVEGYTF
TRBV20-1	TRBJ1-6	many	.	TGCAGTGCTAGGAAGGGGCAGACCAATTCACCCCTCCACTTT	CSARKGQTNSPLHF
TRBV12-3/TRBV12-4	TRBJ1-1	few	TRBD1	TGTGCCAGCACCAAAGCGGAGGGGGCGGAGGCTTTCTTT	CASTKAEGAEAFF
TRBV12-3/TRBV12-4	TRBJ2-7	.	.	TGTGCCAGCAGCCTAGGGGACGGACCCTCCTACGAGCAGTACTTC	CASSLGDGPSYEQYF
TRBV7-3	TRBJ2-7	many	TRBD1	TGTGCCAGCAGCTTAGACAGGGGGGCCTACGAGCAGTACTTC	CASSLDRGAYEQYF
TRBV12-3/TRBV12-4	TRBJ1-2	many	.	TGTGCCAGCAGTTTATTTTCCTATGGCTACACCTTC	CASSLFSYGYTF
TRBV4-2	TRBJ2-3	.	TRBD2	TGTGCCAGCAGCCAAGTTGGACTAGCGGGGGACCTAACTAGCACAGATACGCAGTATTTT	CASSQVGLAGDLTSTDTQYF
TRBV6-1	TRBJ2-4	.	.	TGTGCCAGCAGTGAAAACAGGGTAGCCAAAAACATTCAGTACTTC	CASSENRVAKNIQYF
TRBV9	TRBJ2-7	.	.	TGTGCCAGCAGCGTATTCGGGCGCAGCTCCTACAATGAGCAGTACTTC	CASSVFGRSSYNEQYF
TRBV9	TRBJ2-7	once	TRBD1	TGTGCCAGCAGCGTAGCGGCAGGGGGCAACGAGCAGTACTTC	CASSVAAGGNEQYF
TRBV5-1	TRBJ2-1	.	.	TGCGCCAGCAGCTTGGGCGGAGGCTCCTACAATGAGCGGTTCTTC	CASSLGGGSYNERFF
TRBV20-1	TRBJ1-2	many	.	TGCAGTGCTAGTAGGGGGGCCCTAGGCTACACCTTC	CSASRGALGYTF
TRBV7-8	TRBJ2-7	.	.	TGTGCCAGCAGCTTAAAGCTTGGTATCTCCTACGAGCAGTACTTC	CASSLKLGISYEQYF
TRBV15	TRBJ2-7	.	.	TGTGCCACCAGCAGGGGGGGGCAAGTCTACGAGCAGTACTTC	CATSRGGQVYEQYF